A single T cell receptor (beta chain) is shown here with its context. This clone has only one observation. Its antigen specificity is not known. Base qualities are not provided; no much larger clone lies one nucleotide away. TCRbeta CDR3 regions were amplified from genomic DNA by means of the immunoSEQ Assay, a bias-controlled multiplex PCR. As for the authors' bioinformatics: The number of nucleated cells in each sample was estimated by amplification of reference gene primers within the assay. To quantify the absolute abundance of each unique TCRbeta CDR3 rearrangement, sequence reads were collapsed and filtered. For each sample, productive Simpson clonality was calculated as the square root of Simpson's diversity index across productive rearrangements. TCRdb retrieved this table from immuneACCESS and kept in-frame rearrangements only. Not all clones are present; in checked studies, unresolved V genes account for under half, and no reason is known for the remainder. Clone size and V and J calls were adopted from that table, with D and trimming inferred from the DNA. Counted in this sample were 150,000 to 200,000 clones; 82% of them appeared once. Approximately 8.7% of the sample is taken by the ten largest.

The data belong to a study of blood T cell repertoires in COVID-19 (dated by TCRdb to the early 2020s). General notes on the study: Collaborator samples came from the United States, Italy and Spain and covered acute and convalescent phases of COVID-19. The material from the prospective study consisted of cDNA or gDNA derived from T cells, B-cell-depleted T cells, or PBMCs. Deeply sampled blood TCRbeta repertoires from subjects exposed to, actively infected with, or recovered from COVID-19 were included in the dataset. A freely available public database, intended as a resource for researchers studying the immune response to SARS-CoV-2, is where the repertoires were released. Samples were obtained from the ongoing ImmuneRACE study (first 160 participants) and from roughly 1,300 subjects provided by 6 global collaborators. A de-identified subject ID, COVID-19 status, age in years and sex were almost always included in the sample metadata. Where HLA class I and class II types were available, the types were taken from metadata supplied by the sample provider, not from assay-based typing.

Relative to germline, V is 10 bases shorter and J is 7 bases shorter, with 20 bases between their ends. CDR1 and CDR2, per the germline V gene, are MDHEN and SYDVKM. The CDR3 contains 13 residues, cysteine and phenylalanine counted. CDR3 DNA only is kept here, 39 bases in frame from base 1. On the study overall, not on this receptor specifically: The quantity of clinical and demographic metadata differed by source and by participant and was supplied without curation.

Whole blood was collected in K2EDTA tubes by collaborating institutions according to the institutions' own protocols. For TCRbeta analysis, collaborators shipped samples in one of three forms: frozen whole blood, isolated PBMCs, or DNA extracted from either of those sample types. The sample taken for sequencing was peripheral blood. This chain is built from TRBV28 and TRBJ2-7; D gene: possibly TRBD2, on 6 matching bases. The receptor comes from a woman in her seventies with acute or convalescent COVID-19. The CDR3 protein sequence reads: CATAGGALGEQYF. DNA sequence: TGTGCCACGGCGGGCGGGGCATTAGGAGAGCAGTACTTC. Supplemented by the reference TRBV28 and TRBJ2-7 proteins around the CDR3, the complete variable domain is DVKVTQSSRYLVKRTGEKVFLECVQDMDHENMFWYRQDPGLGLRLIYFSYDVKMKEKGDIPEGYSVSREKKERFSLILESASTNQTSMYLCATAGGALGEQYFGPGTRLTVT.